These T cell receptor beta chains were read from a single sample in a study of cytomegalovirus exposure and HLA in healthy donors. Method: immunoSEQ multiplex PCR; TCRdb's copy keeps in-frame clones and lacks some. There are around 120,000 clones in the sample; roughly 80% occur only once, and roughly 4.9% lies in the top ten. The source material was PBMCs. The receptors shown here come from a female donor in good health and CMV-seropositive. Both conserved end residues are part of each CDR3. The D gene is left open where the match is weak. Size is omitted from some rows. Given values are once, few, many or a class for expanded clones.

v_gene: TRBV6-6
d_gene: TRBD2
j_gene: TRBJ2-7
abundance: .
CDR3aa: CASSYSRTSDYEQYF
CDR3nt: TGTGCCAGCAGTTACTCCCGGACTAGCGACTACGAGCAGTACTTC

v_gene: TRBV6-5
d_gene: TRBD1
j_gene: TRBJ2-5
abundance: once
CDR3aa: CASRRHRGEETQYF
CDR3nt: TGTGCCAGCAGGCGGCACAGGGGGGAAGAGACCCAGTACTTC

v_gene: TRBV7-2
d_gene: TRBD2
j_gene: TRBJ2-3
abundance: .
CDR3aa: CASSLGTSGGRTDTQYF
CDR3nt: TGTGCCAGCAGCTTAGGGACTAGCGGGGGCCGCACAGATACGCAGTATTTT

v_gene: TRBV2
d_gene: .
j_gene: TRBJ1-6
abundance: few
CDR3aa: CASLPERSRVRYNSPLHF
CDR3nt: TGTGCCAGCCTCCCCGAAAGGTCCAGGGTACGGTATAATTCACCCCTCCACTTT

v_gene: TRBV4-1
d_gene: TRBD2
j_gene: TRBJ2-1
abundance: .
CDR3aa: CASNIQIMRGANGRGIYNEQFF
CDR3nt: TGCGCCAGCAACATCCAAATCATGCGGGGGGCTAACGGGAGAGGGATTTACAATGAGCAGTTCTTC

v_gene: TRBV6-1
d_gene: .
j_gene: TRBJ2-6
abundance: .
CDR3aa: CASSERAGIATGANVLTF
CDR3nt: TGTGCCAGCAGTGAAAGGGCGGGTATTGCCACTGGGGCCAACGTCCTGACTTTC

v_gene: TRBV4-1
d_gene: TRBD1
j_gene: TRBJ1-4
abundance: .
CDR3aa: CASTPGTGLEKLFF
CDR3nt: TGCGCCAGCACCCCTGGGACAGGGCTTGAAAAACTGTTTTTT

v_gene: TRBV12-5
d_gene: .
j_gene: TRBJ2-1
abundance: .
CDR3aa: CASGSGRGGRSSYNEQFF
CDR3nt: TGTGCTAGTGGTTCTGGGAGGGGGGGCCGGAGCTCCTACAATGAGCAGTTCTTC

v_gene: TRBV15
d_gene: .
j_gene: TRBJ2-5
abundance: .
CDR3aa: CATSRGTISLQETQYF
CDR3nt: TGTGCCACCAGCAGAGGCACAATCTCCCTTCAAGAGACCCAGTACTTC

v_gene: TRBV5-1
d_gene: .
j_gene: TRBJ2-7
abundance: .
CDR3aa: CASSRAWRDHEQYF
CDR3nt: TGCGCCAGCAGCCGTGCGTGGAGGGACCACGAGCAGTACTTC

v_gene: TRBV30
d_gene: .
j_gene: TRBJ1-1
abundance: .
CDR3aa: CAWVPRGGQRNTEAFF
CDR3nt: TGTGCCTGGGTACCAAGAGGAGGACAGAGGAACACTGAAGCTTTCTTT

v_gene: TRBV6-1
d_gene: TRBD1
j_gene: TRBJ2-2
abundance: once
CDR3aa: CASSEMAGGMTNTGELFF
CDR3nt: TGTGCCAGCAGTGAAATGGCAGGGGGCATGACGAACACCGGGGAGCTGTTTTTT

v_gene: TRBV7-3
d_gene: TRBD2
j_gene: TRBJ2-1
abundance: .
CDR3aa: CASSLSTPGLMFF
CDR3nt: TGTGCCAGCAGCTTAAGTACACCGGGACTAATGTTCTTC

v_gene: TRBV6-5
d_gene: .
j_gene: TRBJ2-5
abundance: once
CDR3aa: CASSYSNSPQETQYF
CDR3nt: TGTGCCAGCAGTTACTCGAACAGCCCCCAAGAGACCCAGTACTTC

v_gene: TRBV7-3
d_gene: .
j_gene: TRBJ2-6
abundance: .
CDR3aa: CASSSHRAGANVLTF
CDR3nt: TGTGCCAGCAGCTCCCACAGGGCTGGGGCCAACGTCCTGACTTTC

v_gene: TRBV9
d_gene: .
j_gene: TRBJ1-1
abundance: .
CDR3aa: CASSAWGGLNTEAFF
CDR3nt: TGTGCCAGCAGCGCCTGGGGGGGGTTGAACACTGAAGCTTTCTTT

v_gene: TRBV28
d_gene: TRBD1
j_gene: TRBJ1-2
abundance: .
CDR3aa: CASTLLQGMDGYTF
CDR3nt: TGTGCCAGCACCCTACTACAGGGGATGGACGGCTACACCTTC

v_gene: TRBV27
d_gene: .
j_gene: TRBJ1-5
abundance: .
CDR3aa: CALRQVRLGNQPQHF
CDR3nt: TGTGCCTTAAGACAGGTTCGGTTGGGCAATCAGCCCCAGCATTTT

v_gene: TRBV4-1
d_gene: .
j_gene: TRBJ2-5
abundance: few
CDR3aa: CASSQDRPGRGSQETQYF
CDR3nt: TGCGCCAGCAGCCAAGATCGCCCGGGCAGGGGTAGCCAAGAGACCCAGTACTTC

v_gene: TRBV20-1
d_gene: .
j_gene: TRBJ1-5
abundance: .
CDR3aa: CSAGGVVAQHF
CDR3nt: TGCAGTGCCGGGGGGGTGGTAGCCCAGCATTTT

v_gene: TRBV19
d_gene: .
j_gene: TRBJ1-2
abundance: .
CDR3aa: CASSIGGEGNYGYTF
CDR3nt: TGTGCCAGTAGTATAGGGGGGGAGGGGAACTATGGCTACACCTTC

v_gene: TRBV9
d_gene: TRBD1
j_gene: TRBJ1-3
abundance: .
CDR3aa: CASSAIPGQGAGNTIYF
CDR3nt: TGTGCCAGCAGCGCCATTCCGGGACAGGGGGCTGGAAACACCATATATTTT

v_gene: TRBV4-3
d_gene: TRBD2
j_gene: TRBJ2-7
abundance: .
CDR3aa: CASSQDSGVGYEQYF
CDR3nt: TGCGCCAGCAGCCAAGATAGCGGGGTCGGCTACGAGCAGTACTTC

v_gene: TRBV12-5
d_gene: TRBD1
j_gene: TRBJ1-4
abundance: .
CDR3aa: CASARQGTTNEKLFF
CDR3nt: TGTGCTAGTGCCCGACAGGGAACAACTAATGAAAAACTGTTTTTT

v_gene: TRBV4-2
d_gene: TRBD1
j_gene: TRBJ1-4
abundance: .
CDR3aa: CASSHAGGADEKLFF
CDR3nt: TGTGCCAGCAGCCACGCAGGGGGCGCCGATGAAAAACTGTTTTTT

v_gene: TRBV18
d_gene: TRBD2
j_gene: TRBJ2-1
abundance: .
CDR3aa: CASSPVSGGLEAEQFF
CDR3nt: TGTGCCAGCTCACCAGTTAGCGGGGGCCTAGAGGCTGAGCAGTTCTTC

v_gene: TRBV4-1
d_gene: .
j_gene: TRBJ2-1
abundance: .
CDR3aa: CASSLALGGAKDEQFF
CDR3nt: TGCGCCAGCAGCCTTGCGCTGGGGGGGGCCAAGGATGAGCAGTTCTTC

v_gene: TRBV28
d_gene: TRBD2
j_gene: TRBJ2-7
abundance: .
CDR3aa: CASSFPRGSTYEQYF
CDR3nt: TGTGCCAGCAGTTTCCCCCGCGGGAGCACCTACGAGCAGTACTTC

v_gene: TRBV27
d_gene: TRBD2
j_gene: TRBJ2-3
abundance: once
CDR3aa: CASTPGTSGGSGTQYF
CDR3nt: TGTGCCAGCACCCCCGGGACTAGCGGGGGCTCAGGTACGCAGTATTTT

v_gene: TRBV11-2
d_gene: TRBD2
j_gene: TRBJ2-5
abundance: few
CDR3aa: CASFEGSSGSPQETQYF
CDR3nt: TGTGCCAGCTTTGAGGGGTCTAGCGGGAGTCCACAAGAGACCCAGTACTTC

v_gene: TRBV27
d_gene: .
j_gene: TRBJ2-1
abundance: .
CDR3aa: CASDLNRDTDPLTGSYNEQFF
CDR3nt: TGTGCCAGCGATTTAAACCGGGACACCGACCCCCTAACGGGCTCCTACAATGAGCAGTTCTTC

v_gene: TRBV5-1
d_gene: .
j_gene: TRBJ1-2
abundance: few
CDR3aa: CASMEGSRYFSTGYTF
CDR3nt: TGCGCCAGCATGGAGGGGTCACGGTACTTCTCGACTGGCTACACCTTC

v_gene: TRBV9
d_gene: TRBD2
j_gene: TRBJ2-1
abundance: .
CDR3aa: CASSAAGDYNEQFF
CDR3nt: TGTGCCAGCAGCGCAGCGGGAGACTACAATGAGCAGTTCTTC

v_gene: TRBV28
d_gene: TRBD1
j_gene: TRBJ1-5
abundance: .
CDR3aa: CASSLGTGVPYSNQPQHF
CDR3nt: TGTGCCAGCAGTTTGGGGACAGGGGTTCCTTATAGCAATCAGCCCCAGCATTTT

v_gene: TRBV19
d_gene: .
j_gene: TRBJ2-5
abundance: .
CDR3aa: CASSILGETQYF
CDR3nt: TGTGCCAGTAGTATACTCGGAGAGACCCAGTACTTC

v_gene: TRBV19
d_gene: .
j_gene: TRBJ1-5
abundance: .
CDR3aa: CASSMTGDSNQPQHF
CDR3nt: TGTGCCAGTAGTATGACTGGCGATAGCAATCAGCCCCAGCATTTT

v_gene: TRBV27
d_gene: .
j_gene: TRBJ2-2
abundance: .
CDR3aa: CASSFRGGELFF
CDR3nt: TGTGCCAGCAGTTTTAGGGGGGGGGAGCTGTTTTTT

v_gene: TRBV7-7
d_gene: .
j_gene: TRBJ2-1
abundance: .
CDR3aa: CASSITRGPYNEQFF
CDR3nt: TGTGCTAGCAGCATTACCCGCGGGCCCTACAATGAGCAGTTCTTC

v_gene: TRBV9
d_gene: .
j_gene: TRBJ1-6
abundance: .
CDR3aa: CASRQGPFPNSPLHF
CDR3nt: TGTGCCAGCAGACAGGGACCCTTTCCCAATTCACCCCTCCACTTT

v_gene: TRBV9
d_gene: .
j_gene: TRBJ1-4
abundance: .
CDR3aa: CASSVSMEGSNEKLFF
CDR3nt: TGTGCCAGCAGCGTTTCAATGGAGGGGTCTAATGAAAAACTGTTTTTT

v_gene: TRBV27
d_gene: TRBD2
j_gene: TRBJ2-1
abundance: once
CDR3aa: CASFRLAGINEQFF
CDR3nt: TGTGCCAGCTTCCGACTAGCGGGGATCAATGAGCAGTTCTTC